This TCR beta chain is from a study of memory CD4+ T cells and cytomegalovirus serostatus. In the study overall: This sample comes from healthy Belgian adults, about 10 CMV seropositive, around 26 seronegative. Overall study findings and caveats: CD4+ memory repertoires contained 67 of 164 reported CMV TCRbeta sequences.

CDR1 and CDR2 (germline): MNHNS, SASEGT. Trimming shortened V by 6 bases and J by 9 bases, and 15 bases separated the two germline ends. The CDR3 runs to 13 residues. How the authors handled the data: Out-of-frame sequences were removed, leaving roughly 2,200,000 distinct TCRbeta sequences. The repertoire was sequenced with immunoSEQ multiplex PCR; TCRdb's copy has only in-frame clones and lacks some. V and J calls and clone size are as listed in that table; D and trimming were resolved from the DNA. The sample has almost 55,000 clones, roughly 72% seen once; the top ten hold about 1.5%. Single viable CD3+CD4+CD8-CD45RO+ cells were sorted as the memory CD4+ T cells. Serum IgG to CMV pp150, pp28, p38 and p52 defined serostatus. This clone has a handful of counts. What it binds is not known.

This sequence originates from an adult in good health and CMV-seronegative. The sequenced sample was memory CD4+ T cells from blood. The J gene is TRBJ2-1, the V gene TRBV6-1, with a tentative D call TRBD2 (5 bases). The chain's CDR3 is CASRGSRGPEQFF. The DNA of the CDR3 is TGTGCCAGCAGAGGATCACGGGGTCCTGAGCAGTTCTTC.